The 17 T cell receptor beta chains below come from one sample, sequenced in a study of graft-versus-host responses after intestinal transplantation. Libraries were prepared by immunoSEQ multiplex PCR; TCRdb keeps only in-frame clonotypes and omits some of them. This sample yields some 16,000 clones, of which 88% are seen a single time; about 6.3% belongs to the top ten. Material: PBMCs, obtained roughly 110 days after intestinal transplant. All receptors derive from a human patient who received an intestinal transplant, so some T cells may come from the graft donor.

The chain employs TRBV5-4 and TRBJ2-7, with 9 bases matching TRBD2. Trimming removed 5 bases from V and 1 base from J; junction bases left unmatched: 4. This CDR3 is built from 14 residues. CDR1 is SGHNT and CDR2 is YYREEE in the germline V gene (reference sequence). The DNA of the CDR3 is TGTGCCAGCAGTCCTCTAGCGGGATCCTACGAGCAGTACTTC. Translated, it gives CASSPLAGSYEQYF.

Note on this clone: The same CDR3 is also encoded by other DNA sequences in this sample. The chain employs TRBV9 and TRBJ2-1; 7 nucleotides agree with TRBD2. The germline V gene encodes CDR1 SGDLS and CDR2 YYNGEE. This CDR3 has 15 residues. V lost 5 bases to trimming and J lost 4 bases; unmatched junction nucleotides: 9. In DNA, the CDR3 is TGTGCCAGCAGTGTCACTAGCGAGAAATACAATGAGCAGTTCTTC. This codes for CASSVTSEKYNEQFF.

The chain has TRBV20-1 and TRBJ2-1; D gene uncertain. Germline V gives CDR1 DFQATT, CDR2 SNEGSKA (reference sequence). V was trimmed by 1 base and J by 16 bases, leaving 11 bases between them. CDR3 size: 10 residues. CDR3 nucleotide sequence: TGCAGTGCTAGAGGGCCGGACGTATTCTTC. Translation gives CSARGPDVFF.

The CDR3 loop reads CASSILTGELFF. The CDR3 nucleotides read TGTGCCAGTAGCATTCTCACCGGGGAGCTGTTTTTT. V and J are TRBV19 and TRBJ2-2; no definite D call. This CDR3 is built from 12 residues. Germline assignment: CDR1 LNHDA and CDR2 SQIVND (reference sequence). V was clipped by 6 bases and J by 4 bases, with 6 bases between them. The variable domain in full, with the rest retrieved from reference TRBV19 and TRBJ2-2, is DGGITQSPKYLFRKEGQNVTLSCEQNLNHDAMYWYRQDPGQGLRLIYYSQIVNDFQKGDIAEGYSVSREKKESFPLTVTSAQKNPTAFYLCASSILTGELFFGEGSRLTVL.

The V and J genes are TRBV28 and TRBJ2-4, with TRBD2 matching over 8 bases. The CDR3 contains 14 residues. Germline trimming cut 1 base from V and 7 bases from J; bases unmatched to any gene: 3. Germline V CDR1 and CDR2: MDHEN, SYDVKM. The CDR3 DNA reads TGTGCCAGCAGTTTATACCCTAGCGGGAACATTCAGTACTTC. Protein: CASSLYPSGNIQYF.

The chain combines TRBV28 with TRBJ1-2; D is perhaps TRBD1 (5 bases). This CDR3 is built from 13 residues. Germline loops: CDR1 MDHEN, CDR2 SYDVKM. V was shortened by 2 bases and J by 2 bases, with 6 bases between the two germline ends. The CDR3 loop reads CASSLRGNYGYTF. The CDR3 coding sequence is TGTGCCAGCAGTTTAAGGGGAAACTATGGCTACACCTTC.

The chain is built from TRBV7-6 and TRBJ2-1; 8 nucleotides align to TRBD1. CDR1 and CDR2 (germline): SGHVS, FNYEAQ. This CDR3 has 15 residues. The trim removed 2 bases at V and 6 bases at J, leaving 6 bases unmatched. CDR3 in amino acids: CASSLRDRPGNEQFF. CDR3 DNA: TGTGCCAGCAGCTTAAGGGACAGGCCGGGCAATGAGCAGTTCTTC.

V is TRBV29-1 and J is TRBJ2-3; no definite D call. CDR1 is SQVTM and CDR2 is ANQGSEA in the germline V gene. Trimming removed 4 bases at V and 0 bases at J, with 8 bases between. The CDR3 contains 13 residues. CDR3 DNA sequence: TGCAGCGTTGGAGTGGGGAGCACAGATACGCAGTATTTT. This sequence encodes CSVGVGSTDTQYF.

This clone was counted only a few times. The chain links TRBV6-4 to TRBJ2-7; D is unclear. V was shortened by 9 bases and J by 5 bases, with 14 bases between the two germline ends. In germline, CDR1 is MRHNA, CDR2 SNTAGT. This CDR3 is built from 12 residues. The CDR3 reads CARSLITNEQYF. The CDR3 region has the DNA TGTGCCAGGTCCCTAATTACGAACGAGCAGTACTTC.

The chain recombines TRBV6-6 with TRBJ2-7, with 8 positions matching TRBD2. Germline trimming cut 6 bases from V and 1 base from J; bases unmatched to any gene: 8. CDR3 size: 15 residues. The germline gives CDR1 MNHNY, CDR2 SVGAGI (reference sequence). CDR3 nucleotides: TGTGCCAGCAGCTCCCACAGCGGGAGTTCCTACGAGCAGTACTTC. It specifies CASSSHSGSSYEQYF.

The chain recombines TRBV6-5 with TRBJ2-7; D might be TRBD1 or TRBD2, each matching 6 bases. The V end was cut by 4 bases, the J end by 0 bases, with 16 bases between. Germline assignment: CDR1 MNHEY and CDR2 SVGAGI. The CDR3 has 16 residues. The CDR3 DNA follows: TGTGCCAGCAGTTTGGACAGACCGACTAGCTCCTACGAGCAGTACTTC. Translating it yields CASSLDRPTSSYEQYF.

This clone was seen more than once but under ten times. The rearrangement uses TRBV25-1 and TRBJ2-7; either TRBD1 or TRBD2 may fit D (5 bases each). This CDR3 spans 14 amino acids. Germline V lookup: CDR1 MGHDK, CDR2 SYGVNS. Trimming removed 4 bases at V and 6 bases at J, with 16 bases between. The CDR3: CASSGWDGGGEQYF. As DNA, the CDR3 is TGTGCCAGCAGTGGATGGGACGGCGGAGGCGAGCAGTACTTC.

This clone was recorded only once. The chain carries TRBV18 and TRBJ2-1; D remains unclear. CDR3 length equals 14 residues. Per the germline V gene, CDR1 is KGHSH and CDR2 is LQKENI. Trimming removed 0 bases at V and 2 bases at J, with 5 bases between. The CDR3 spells CASSPPDPYNEQFF. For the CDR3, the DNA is TGTGCCAGCTCACCACCGGACCCCTACAATGAGCAGTTCTTC.

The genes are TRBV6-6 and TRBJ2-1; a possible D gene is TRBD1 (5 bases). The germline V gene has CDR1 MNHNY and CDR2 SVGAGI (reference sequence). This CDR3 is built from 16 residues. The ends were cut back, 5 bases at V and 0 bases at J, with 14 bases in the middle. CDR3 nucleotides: TGTGCCAGCAGTCCCAGGGCGTCGGACTCCTACAATGAGCAGTTCTTC. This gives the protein CASSPRASDSYNEQFF.

CDR3 loop: CASTEPPRTGECGIPFCYEQYF. The CDR3 DNA reads TGCGCCAGCACCGAACCCCCCCGCACAGGGGAATGCGGGATCCCTTTCTGCTACGAGCAGTACTTC. This chain uses TRBV10-1 with TRBJ2-7, with D perhaps TRBD1 (7 bases). From germline, CDR1 is WNHNN and CDR2 SYGVQD (reference sequence). The CDR3 spans 22 residues. Trimming removed 7 bases from V and 3 bases from J, with 40 bases in between.

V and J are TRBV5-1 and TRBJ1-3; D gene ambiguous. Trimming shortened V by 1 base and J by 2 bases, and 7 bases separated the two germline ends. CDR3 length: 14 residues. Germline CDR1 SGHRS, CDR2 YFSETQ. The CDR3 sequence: CASSLSSTGNTIYF. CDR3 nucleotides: TGCGCCAGCAGCTTGAGTTCGACTGGAAACACCATATATTTT. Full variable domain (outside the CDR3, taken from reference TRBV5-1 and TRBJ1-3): KAGVTQTPRYLIKTRGQQVTLSCSPISGHRSVSWYQQTPGQGLQFLFEYFSETQRNKGNFPGRFSGRQFSNSRSEMNVSTLELGDSALYLCASSLSSTGNTIYFGEGSWLTVV.

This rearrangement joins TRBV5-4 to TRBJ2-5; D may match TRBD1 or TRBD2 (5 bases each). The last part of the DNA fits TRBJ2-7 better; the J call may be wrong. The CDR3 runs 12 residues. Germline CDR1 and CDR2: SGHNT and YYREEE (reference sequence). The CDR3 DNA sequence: TGTGCCAGCAGCCGGGGCTTATACGAGCAGTACTTC. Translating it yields CASSRGLYEQYF.